These 26 T cell receptor beta chains came from one sample sequenced in a study of OX40 agonist ivuxolimab in advanced cancers. Sequencing used immunoSEQ multiplex PCR; TCRdb keeps in-frame clones, though not all of them. This table has roughly 90,000 clones, 87% appearing once. This specimen consisted of CD4+ or CD8+ T cells sorted from blood, obtained in a trial of the OX40 agonist ivuxolimab. The receptors here all came from an adult with an advanced solid tumor such as melanoma, head and neck, liver or kidney cancer.

The chain recombines TRBV5-4 with TRBJ2-3, with D possibly called TRBD1 or TRBD2 (6 bases each). The germline V gene has CDR1 SGHNT and CDR2 YYREEE (reference sequence). V was clipped by 8 bases and J by 2 bases, with 12 bases between them. This CDR3 is 13 amino acids long. The CDR3 nucleotides are TGTGCCAGTATGGGGGGCGTCACAGATACGCAGTATTTT. Protein sequence: CASMGGVTDTQYF.

In its sample, this clone was seen a few times. The chain is built from TRBV30 and TRBJ1-5, with D unclear. The CDR3 spans 15 residues. Germline CDR1 is GTSNPN and CDR2 is SVGIG (reference sequence). The V end lost 0 bases, the J end lost 3 bases, and 12 bases lay between the germline ends. The CDR3 reads CAWSVPDINNQPQHF. DNA of the CDR3: TGTGCCTGGAGTGTACCCGACATAAACAATCAGCCCCAGCATTTT.

This clone has just a few counts. The V and J genes are TRBV29-1 and TRBJ2-2; 11 positions agree with TRBD2. Germline-derived CDR1 and CDR2 are SQVTM and ANQGSEA. The length of the CDR3 is 16 residues. Trimming at V came to 6 bases and at J to 3 bases, leaving 9 bases not matched to a gene. CDR3 amino acids: CSVTTSGSFYTGELFF. DNA for the CDR3: TGCAGCGTGACTACTAGCGGGAGTTTTTACACCGGGGAGCTGTTTTTT.

The rearrangement links TRBV6-5 to TRBJ1-6, with D perhaps TRBD1 (5 bases). Germline V CDR1 and CDR2: MNHEY, SVGAGI. The CDR3 has 16 amino acids. V lost 0 bases to trimming and J lost 6 bases, with 12 bases between them. CDR3: CASSYSAGASNSPLHF. CDR3 DNA sequence: TGTGCCAGCAGTTACTCGGCCGGGGCCAGTAATTCACCCCTCCACTTT.

V is TRBV6-1 and J is TRBJ1-1; 11 nucleotides match TRBD1. Per the germline V gene, CDR1 is MNHNS and CDR2 is SASEGT. The ends lost 5 bases at V and 4 bases at J; junction bases unmatched: 6. CDR3 size: 15 residues. The CDR3 is CASSLRTGGGTEAFF. The CDR3 region has the DNA TGTGCCAGCAGTCTACGGACAGGGGGCGGCACTGAAGCTTTCTTT.

The V and J genes are TRBV11-3 and TRBJ2-2; D is uncertain. CDR1 and CDR2 from the germline V gene are SGHNT and YENEEA. The V and J ends lost 1 base and 4 bases respectively, with 10 bases between them. The CDR3 is made up of 15 amino acids. Here the CDR3 reads CASSLAAMGTGELFF. The CDR3 nucleotides are TGTGCCAGCAGCTTAGCAGCAATGGGCACCGGGGAGCTGTTTTTT.

The chain joins TRBV6-1 to TRBJ1-3; D gene ambiguous. Trimming took 2 bases from V and 0 from J, leaving 14 bases between them. Germline V gene data show CDR1 as MNHNS and CDR2 as SASEGT. The CDR3 consists of 17 residues. CDR3 loop: CASSEWYQAPSGNTIYF. The CDR3 nucleotides read TGTGCCAGCAGTGAATGGTATCAGGCCCCCTCTGGAAACACCATATATTTT.

This clone has only one observation. This chain uses TRBV5-1 with TRBJ2-1; TRBD2 matches 7 bases. The CDR3 spans 16 residues. V gave up 3 bases and J gave up 4 bases; unmatched junction bases: 10. The germline gives CDR1 SGHRS, CDR2 YFSETQ. CDR3 sequence reads: CASSWGSGVGYNEQFF. The CDR3 DNA reads as TGCGCCAGCAGCTGGGGGAGCGGGGTCGGGTACAATGAGCAGTTCTTC.

The chain carries TRBV18 and TRBJ1-5; D gene uncertain. CDR1 KGHSH and CDR2 LQKENI come from the germline V gene. The germline V and J ends were trimmed by 0 bases and 2 bases, with 14 bases remaining between them. This CDR3 region has 17 residues. This chain's CDR3 is CASSPPAGRGGNQPQHF. As DNA, the CDR3 is TGTGCCAGCTCACCACCAGCCGGGCGCGGCGGCAATCAGCCCCAGCATTTT.

This sequence joins TRBV4-2 and TRBJ1-5; D is unclear. There are 15 residues in the CDR3. Germline CDR1 LGHNA, CDR2 YNFKEQ. Between the trimmed V and J ends, which lost 3 bases and 7 bases, there was a span of 16 bases. For the CDR3, the DNA is TGTGCCAGCAGCCAGTCGGGAGGGAATGACCAGCCCCAGCATTTT. As protein: CASSQSGGNDQPQHF.

The rearrangement joins TRBV9 to TRBJ1-6; D is uncertain. The CDR3 spans 15 residues. Germline V gene lookup returns CDR1 SGDLS and CDR2 YYNGEE. The V gene lost 4 bases and the J gene lost 8 bases, with 16 bases spanning the gap. The chain's CDR3 is CASSPPGQAYSPLHF. CDR3 DNA sequence: TGTGCCAGCAGCCCGCCGGGCCAGGCCTATTCACCCCTCCACTTT. The variable domain in full, completed from reference TRBV9 and TRBJ1-6, reads DSGVTQTPKHLITATGQRVTLRCSPRSGDLSVYWYQQSLDQGLQFLIQYYNGEERAKGNILERFSAQQFPDLHSELNLSSLELGDSALYFCASSPPGQAYSPLHFGNGTRLTVT.

The rearrangement uses TRBV9 and TRBJ1-3; 7 nucleotides agree with TRBD1. Germline V gene lookup returns CDR1 SGDLS and CDR2 YYNGEE. V shed 0 bases and J 2 bases; nucleotides not matched to a gene: 5. CDR3 length: 16 amino acids. The CDR3 reads CASSVGPQGAGNTIYF. The CDR3 coding sequence is TGTGCCAGCAGCGTAGGACCCCAGGGGGCTGGAAACACCATATATTTT. The variable domain in full, completed from reference TRBV9 and TRBJ1-3, reads DSGVTQTPKHLITATGQRVTLRCSPRSGDLSVYWYQQSLDQGLQFLIQYYNGEERAKGNILERFSAQQFPDLHSELNLSSLELGDSALYFCASSVGPQGAGNTIYFGEGSWLTVV.

The rearrangement links TRBV19 to TRBJ2-2; 8 bases fit TRBD2. Unmatched junction bases numbered 4, after V lost 3 bases and J lost 4 bases. The CDR3 contains 15 residues. Germline CDR1 LNHDA, CDR2 SQIVND (reference sequence). The CDR3 region has the DNA TGTGCCAGTAGTATGAGCGGGAGTACCACCGGGGAGCTGTTTTTT. This gives the protein CASSMSGSTTGELFF. Filled out from reference TRBV19 and TRBJ2-2, the complete variable domain reads DGGITQSPKYLFRKEGQNVTLSCEQNLNHDAMYWYRQDPGQGLRLIYYSQIVNDFQKGDIAEGYSVSREKKESFPLTVTSAQKNPTAFYLCASSMSGSTTGELFFGEGSRLTVL.

In this sample, this clone turned up once. The chain recombines TRBV6-4 with TRBJ2-3; TRBD2 might be the D (6 bases). Trimming stripped 0 bases from V and 4 bases from J, with 14 bases between. The CDR3 loop spans 16 amino acids. Germline assignment: CDR1 MRHNA and CDR2 SNTAGT. The CDR3, as DNA: TGTGCCAGCAGTGACTCAGTGACTAGATTTGCAGATACGCAGTATTTT. It is translated as CASSDSVTRFADTQYF.

V gene TRBV7-9 combines with J gene TRBJ1-2; TRBD1 matches 7 bases. There are 13 residues in the CDR3. The trim removed 3 bases at V and 5 bases at J, leaving 3 bases unmatched. Germline CDR1 and CDR2: SEHNR and FQNEAQ (reference sequence). CDR3 DNA sequence: TGTGCCAGCAGCTTTGGGACAGATTATGGCTACACCTTC. Translated, it gives CASSFGTDYGYTF.

The rearrangement joins TRBV7-8 to TRBJ1-3; D unresolved. The CDR3 has 16 residues. V shed 2 bases and J shed 3 bases, with 14 bases lying between them. Germline CDR1 SGHVS, CDR2 FQNEAQ. CDR3 DNA: TGTGCCAGCAGCTTATTACCGGGGAATCGTGGAAACACCATATATTTT. The encoded protein is CASSLLPGNRGNTIYF.

J is TRBJ1-5 and V is TRBV19, with D perhaps TRBD1 (5 bases). The length of the CDR3 is 15 residues. The germline V and J ends were trimmed by 6 bases and 6 bases, with 18 bases remaining between them. Germline loops: CDR1 LNHDA, CDR2 SQIVND (reference sequence). Written as DNA, the CDR3 is TGTGCCAGTAGGTTACAGGTCTCCGGCAGTCAGCCCCAGCATTTT. Its translation is CASRLQVSGSQPQHF. Full variable domain (remainder filled in from reference TRBV19 and TRBJ1-5): DGGITQSPKYLFRKEGQNVTLSCEQNLNHDAMYWYRQDPGQGLRLIYYSQIVNDFQKGDIAEGYSVSREKKESFPLTVTSAQKNPTAFYLCASRLQVSGSQPQHFGDGTRLSIL.

This sequence joins TRBV10-2 and TRBJ2-5; D assignment may be TRBD1 or TRBD2 (5 bases each). This CDR3 comprises 12 residues. Per germline, CDR1 WSHSY and CDR2 SAAADI. V dropped 4 bases and J dropped 6 bases, with 9 bases sitting between them. The chain's CDR3 is CASSGGLKTQYF. DNA of the CDR3: TGCGCCAGCAGTGGGGGGTTAAAGACCCAGTACTTC.

The rearrangement joins TRBV4-3 to TRBJ1-6; 8 bases map to TRBD1. V gave up 4 bases and J gave up 7 bases; unmatched junction bases: 6. Germline V CDR1 and CDR2: LGHNA, YSLEER. The CDR3 is 15 residues long. CDR3 nucleotide sequence: TGCGCCAGCAGCCCGACAGGGGCATGGAATTCACCCCTCCACTTT. It codes for CASSPTGAWNSPLHF.

This clone appeared a single time. The CDR3: CASSQLSSGNTIYF. The CDR3 DNA sequence: TGTGCCAGCAGCCAACTCAGCTCTGGAAACACCATATATTTT. This chain joins TRBV9 and TRBJ1-3; D gene ambiguous. V gave up 4 bases and J gave up 0 bases, with 8 bases separating them. The CDR3 spans 14 residues. The germline gives CDR1 SGDLS, CDR2 YYNGEE.

This chain joins TRBV11-2 and TRBJ2-1; the match to TRBD1 covers 8 bases. The CDR3 is made up of 17 amino acids. Germline V gene lookup returns CDR1 SGHAT and CDR2 FQNNGV. J lost 0 bases, V lost 1 base, and 5 bases had no gene match. CDR3 region: CASSLVGGTGSYNEQFF. CDR3 in DNA: TGTGCCAGCAGCTTAGTAGGCGGGACAGGCTCCTACAATGAGCAGTTCTTC.

The rearrangement uses TRBV19 and TRBJ2-3; 7 bases match TRBD1. The ends lost 8 bases at V and 1 base at J; junction bases unmatched: 6. The germline CDR1 and CDR2 sequences are LNHDA and SQIVND (reference sequence). This CDR3 is 14 amino acids long. The DNA for the CDR3 is TGTGCCAGTCATCACAGGGGACGCACAGATACGCAGTATTTT. Its protein is CASHHRGRTDTQYF. The full variable domain, with the rest looked up from reference TRBV19 and TRBJ2-3, is DGGITQSPKYLFRKEGQNVTLSCEQNLNHDAMYWYRQDPGQGLRLIYYSQIVNDFQKGDIAEGYSVSREKKESFPLTVTSAQKNPTAFYLCASHHRGRTDTQYFGPGTRLTVL.

This clone showed up just once. The chain joins TRBV28 to TRBJ1-5; D not resolved. V lost 5 bases and J lost 1, with 18 bases in between. This CDR3 has 17 residues. CDR1 is MDHEN, CDR2 SYDVKM, per germline. DNA for the CDR3: TGTGCCAGCAGTGAATTCCGCGCCCCGGTAAGCAATCAGCCCCAGCATTTT. Residues: CASSEFRAPVSNQPQHF.

This clone was seen a few times. The chain is built from TRBV13 and TRBJ1-1; D perhaps matches TRBD1 (6 bases). The CDR3 spans 13 residues. CDR1 and CDR2 from the germline V gene are PRHDT and FYEKMQ (reference sequence). V was shortened by 6 bases and J by 0 bases, with 8 bases between the two germline ends. CDR3 in DNA: TGTGCCAGCAGTCGACAGGTGAACACTGAAGCTTTCTTT. This sequence encodes CASSRQVNTEAFF.

The chain links TRBV30 to TRBJ2-5; unclear D gene. CDR1 GTSNPN and CDR2 SVGIG come from the germline V gene (reference sequence). The CDR3 length is 11 residues. V was trimmed by 6 bases and J by 2 bases, leaving 7 bases between them. CDR3 nucleotides: TGTGCCTGCTACCATCAAGAGACCCAGTACTTC. This codes for CACYHQETQYF.

Only one count was recorded for this clone. The genes are TRBV28 and TRBJ1-2, with a possible D match to TRBD1 (6 bases). The V gene lost 3 bases and the J gene lost 8 bases, with 13 bases spanning the gap. The CDR3 has 13 amino acids. Germline V gene data show CDR1 as MDHEN and CDR2 as SYDVKM. This chain's CDR3 is CASSFGAGVGYTF. The CDR3 coding sequence is TGTGCCAGCAGTTTTGGGGCAGGGGTAGGCTACACCTTC.